Listed below are T cell receptor beta chains from one sample, sequenced in a study of neoadjuvant anti-PD-1 for oral cavity cancer. Assay: immunoSEQ multiplex PCR; the TCRdb copy retains only in-frame clones and omits some. The repertoire holds 7,000 to 9,500 clones, with approximately 61% as singletons. The sample in question was PBMCs, obtained after nivolumab (anti-PD-1) treatment. These receptors originate from a person between 40 and 85 years old with oral cavity squamous cell carcinoma. Each CDR3 is given with its conserved first and last residue. Fields, in order: D gene, clone size, J gene, V gene, CDR3 protein, CDR3 DNA. A D gene is named only where the DNA matches it firmly. Clone size appears in some rows only: once, few, many, or a class for an expanded clone.

>TRBD1|-|TRBJ1-2|TRBV5-8
CASSFRVRGSLSGGYTF
TGTGCCAGCAGCTTCCGGGTCAGGGGGTCTCTTTCCGGCGGCTACACCTTC
>TRBD1|-|TRBJ2-2|TRBV28
CASIGQGGGELFF
TGTGCCAGCATTGGACAGGGAGGCGGGGAGCTGTTTTTT
>-|few|TRBJ1-2|TRBV11-3
CASSLDREGEDYGYTF
TGTGCCAGCAGCTTAGATCGGGAAGGGGAGGACTATGGCTACACCTTC
>-|-|TRBJ1-2|TRBV6-5
CASSLRGAYGYTF
TGTGCCAGCAGCCTACGGGGGGCCTATGGCTACACCTTC
>TRBD1|few|TRBJ2-7|TRBV6-1
CASSEGQGVAYEQYF
TGTGCCAGCAGTGAAGGACAGGGAGTCGCCTACGAGCAGTACTTC
>-|-|TRBJ1-6|TRBV6-5
CASSNREDSPLHF
TGTGCCAGCAGTAACAGGGAGGATTCACCCCTCCACTTT
>-|-|TRBJ1-2|TRBV29-1
CSGRDGPSYTF
TGCAGCGGCCGGGACGGACCTTCCTACACCTTC
>TRBD1|-|TRBJ1-2|TRBV6-5
CASSPGQVYGYTF
TGTGCCAGCAGTCCCGGACAGGTTTATGGCTACACCTTC
>TRBD1|-|TRBJ1-2|TRBV6-5
CASGTGQTYGYTF
TGTGCCAGCGGTACGGGACAGACCTATGGCTACACCTTC
>-|-|TRBJ1-4|TRBV5-5
CASSLGGYNEKLFF
TGTGCCAGCAGCTTGGGGGGATACAATGAAAAACTGTTTTTT
>-|-|TRBJ2-1|TRBV11-2
CASSLEGSSYNEQFF
TGTGCCAGCAGCTTAGAAGGGAGCTCCTACAATGAGCAGTTCTTC
>-|once|TRBJ2-3|TRBV5-5
CASSISPTGLRSTDTQYF
TGTGCCAGCAGCATATCACCGACAGGCCTACGCAGCACAGATACGCAGTATTTT
>TRBD1|-|TRBJ1-6|TRBV9
CASSVAGQGDSPLHF
TGTGCCAGCAGCGTAGCGGGACAGGGTGATTCACCCCTCCACTTT
>-|-|TRBJ1-4|TRBV6-5
CASSYGETANEKLFF
TGTGCCAGCAGTTACGGGGAAACGGCTAATGAAAAACTGTTTTTT
>-|-|TRBJ1-2|TRBV14
CASSPNRGSYGYTF
TGTGCCAGCAGCCCCAATAGGGGCAGCTATGGCTACACCTTC
>-|-|TRBJ2-1|TRBV9
CASSPSVRGYNNEQFF
TGTGCCAGCAGCCCTAGTGTCAGGGGCTATAACAATGAGCAGTTCTTC
>-|-|TRBJ2-1|TRBV7-8
CASSLALSLNVGNEQFF
TGTGCCAGCAGCTTAGCACTGTCCCTAAATGTTGGCAATGAGCAGTTCTTC
>-|-|TRBJ2-6|TRBV29-1
CSVGLSWGSNSGANVLTF
TGCAGCGTTGGGTTGTCATGGGGCTCCAACTCTGGGGCCAACGTCCTGACTTTC
>TRBD2|-|TRBJ2-7|TRBV7-8
CASSISSGTYEQYF
TGTGCCAGCAGCATATCTAGCGGCACCTACGAGCAGTACTTC
>TRBD1|-|TRBJ1-1|TRBV7-2
CASSRDRGNTEAFF
TGTGCCAGCAGCAGGGACAGAGGCAACACTGAAGCTTTCTTT
>-|few|TRBJ1-4|TRBV6-1
CASSETYGEKLFF
TGTGCCAGCAGTGAAACGTACGGTGAAAAACTGTTTTTT
>-|-|TRBJ1-1|TRBV5-1
CASSFGKNTEAFF
TGCGCCAGCAGCTTCGGCAAGAACACTGAAGCTTTCTTT